The rows below give T cell receptor beta chains drawn from one sample of a study of T cells after yellow fever vaccination. TCRdb recomputed calls from the 5' RACE reads with MiXCR, one row per CDR3 protein. There are 300,000 to 450,000 distinct CDR3 sequences in the sample; around 8.1% occur only once, and 17% lies in the top ten. The starting material was PBMCs, obtained about 41 days after the first yellow fever vaccination. Receptor source: a man aged 18 to 30 who received the YFV17D yellow fever vaccine. The CDR3 runs from the conserved cysteine through the conserved F or W.

>TRBV5-6|TRBJ1-6
CASSLKTGTGVDSPLHF
>TRBV11-2|TRBJ2-2
CASKTPQGDTGELFF
>TRBV25-1|TRBJ1-4
CASSELTGAVSEKLFF
>TRBV7-3|TRBJ2-1
CASSPGTSGQQFF
>TRBV7-9|TRBJ2-5
CASSLAGTGVHQETQYF
>TRBV5-4|TRBJ1-2
CASSSGVVSGYTF
>TRBV20-1|TRBJ2-4
CSARGQLNIQYF
>TRBV10-3|TRBJ2-1
CATRAGGPYNEQFF
>TRBV28|TRBJ2-4
CACLRGGGKNIQYF
>TRBV11-2|TRBJ2-3
CASSYGTFPDTQYF
>TRBV7-2|TRBJ2-2
CASSFRGAPNTGELFF
>TRBV7-2|TRBJ1-5
CASSLMNNQPQHF
>TRBV14|TRBJ1-2
CASSPYSGQLEDYGYTF
>TRBV5-6|TRBJ2-1
CASSASPSRGLYNEQFF
>TRBV19|TRBJ2-3
CASTGQGPDTQYF
>TRBV4-3|TRBJ2-7
CASSQGMTGDYEQYF
>TRBV7-2|TRBJ2-3
CASSLSFTDTQYF
>TRBV4-2|TRBJ1-2
CASSQALGGGSGYTF
>TRBV12-3/TRBV12-4|TRBJ1-3
CASIPTTGTGNTIYF
>TRBV9|TRBJ1-3
CASSAEGNSGNTIYF
>TRBV4-2|TRBJ2-5
CASSQAQGDEETQYF
>TRBV5-1|TRBJ1-2
CASRASDYGYTF
>TRBV5-1|TRBJ1-1
CASSLFPQGDMLGTEAFF